This paragraph covers one T cell receptor (beta chain) sequence. This clonotype was observed many times. What antigen it recognizes has not been identified. Base qualities were left out, and no much larger clone turns up one base away. PBMCs were isolated by Ficoll-Paque density gradient centrifugation. This entry is derived from a study of T-cell memory formation after mild COVID-19 (dated by TCRdb to about 2021). Background on the whole study: TCR sequence clusters from the two donors were found to be largely donor specific. The cohort was made up of two young adult volunteers, one female and one male, who were previously healthy. In a couple of donors, T-cell clones that expanded and contracted after mild COVID-19 were tracked by sequencing TCRalpha and TCRbeta repertoires over time.

TCRdb lists the instrument as Illumina NovaSeq 6000. Using 5'RACE with constant-segment primers, TCRalpha and TCRbeta cDNA libraries were constructed, with sample barcodes and unique molecular identifiers added in the process. Trizol reagent was used to extract RNA from every sample. The libraries were amplified in two PCR steps, and the second step added a second sample barcode and Illumina TruSeq adapters. The libraries were sequenced on an Illumina NovaSeq using 2 x 150 bp paired-end reads. In the authors' own workflow: With migec v1.2.7, reads were demultiplexed and then collapsed into UMI-guided consensus sequences. With mixcr v2.1.11, UMI consensuses were aligned to TRA and TRB V and J templates and assembled into clonotypes. A clonotype was counted as expanded or contracted only if both edgeR and NoisET called the change significant, with noise models trained on biological replicates. For edgeR calls, the cutoffs were a false discovery rate-adjusted p below 0.01 and a log2 fold-change threshold of 1. As an exploratory analysis of dynamics, max-normalized trajectories of the 1000 most abundant clonotypes were examined by PCA with hierarchical clustering. The CD4 or CD8 phenotype of responding clones was assigned using the separately sequenced CD4+ and CD8+ repertoires. The public sequencing data were trimmed at Q25 with fastp and processed into clonotypes with MiXCR by TCRdb, which kept only in-frame beta chains. CDR3 protein sequences are deduplicated, and each keeps its most common genes and DNA. It is TCRdb's table, rather than the study itself, that gives the V and J calls and clone size. This sample lists about 350,000 distinct CDR3 sequences; about an eighth were detected once. Roughly 20% of the sample rests with the top ten.

The full study reports these points: SARS-CoV-2 specificity of the second-wave clones peaking on day 37 was not confirmed. Balanced CD4/CD8 phenotypes were observed for clones contracting from day 15 to 85, whereas a bias towards CD4+ was observed for a second wave of clones expanding from day 15 to 37. Only a couple of mild cases were covered in the study, and larger cohorts including severe cases with pre-infection samples were considered necessary. Contracting CD4+ clones were located mainly in the CM and EM memory subsets, whereas CD8+ clones were found to be enriched in EMRA. Some responding clones were found in pre-infection memory, which suggests that pre-existing cross-reactive memory T cells took part in the SARS-CoV-2 response.

The sequenced sample consisted of PBMCs or a T cell subset sorted from them (not recorded which). This TCR was recovered from a man younger than 30 who had mild COVID-19 (a few samples of this study predate the infection). The sample titles of this study are shuffled in the database, so cell type and time point are left out; the donor was told from shared clones.

The DNA is TGCGCCAGCAGCCCCCCGGCGGGGGACAATGAGCAGTTCTTC. This is translated as CASSPPAGDNEQFF. The chain is made from TRBV5-1 and TRBJ2-1, with 7 junctional bases fitting TRBD2. CDR1 and CDR2 are drawn from the germline V gene: SGHRS, YFSETQ. Trimming accounts for 4 bases at V and 5 bases at J, while the number of junction bases matched to no gene is 6. The CDR3 sequence holds 14 residues, the cysteine and phenylalanine included. Of the read, only the CDR3 DNA is kept; its 42 bases are in frame from base 1.